This TCR beta chain is drawn from a study of T cells after yellow fever vaccination. Overall study: Where fractions had low cell numbers, libraries were prepared from them with the SMART-Seq v4 Ultra Low Input RNA kit.

Study conclusions and caveats: It was the secondary response that reached its peak faster, day 5 versus 15, but it was weaker.

Turning to this clonotype: Its antigen is unknown.

As TCR cDNA was made by 5'RACE template switching, a universal primer site and UMIs were added. TCRdb redid the calling of the 5' RACE reads with MiXCR, one entry per CDR3 protein. The table records 300,000 to 450,000 distinct CDR3 sequences, about 6% of them present only once. Sequenced material: PBMCs, taken 5 days after the yellow fever booster vaccination. The receptor comes from a man aged 25 to 40 who received the YFV17D yellow fever vaccine.

In DNA, the CDR3 is TGTGCCAGCAGTGACATGGGAGGAGGAGAGACCCAGTACTTC. This sequence encodes CASSDMGGGETQYF. The chain carries TRBV25-1 and TRBJ2-5; TRBD2 might be the D (6 bases). The germline V and J ends were trimmed by 3 bases and 4 bases, with 12 bases remaining between them. In germline, CDR1 is MGHDK, CDR2 SYGVNS. There are 14 residues in the CDR3.